One and the same sample provided the 3 T cell receptor beta chains below, sequenced in a study of blood T cell repertoires in COVID-19. Only in-frame clones appear in the TCRdb table, and some are missing; sequencing was by immunoSEQ multiplex PCR. Seen here are about 420,000 clones, roughly 90% observed once, and the top ten hold roughly 0.84%. Sequencing input: peripheral blood. The receptors were sampled from a man in his late teens or twenties with COVID-19, enrolled during active disease.

The V gene is TRBV10-1, the J gene TRBJ1-2; the D gene is possibly TRBD1 (5 bases). V shed 2 bases and J shed 2 bases, with 6 bases lying between them. Germline loops: CDR1 WNHNN, CDR2 SYGVQD (reference sequence). There are 13 residues in the CDR3. Here the CDR3 DNA reads TGCGCCAGCAGTGAGAACAGGAACTATGGCTACACCTTC. Translating gives CASSENRNYGYTF.

The chain joins TRBV29-1 to TRBJ2-2; D gene ambiguous. The CDR3 sequence is 12 residues long. Germline lookup yields CDR1 SQVTM and CDR2 ANQGSEA. CDR3 DNA sequence: TGCAACTTAAACGCGAACACCGGGGAGCTGTTTTTT. Protein product: CNLNANTGELFF.

V gene TRBV15 combines with J gene TRBJ1-2; D call uncertain. This CDR3 contains 15 residues. Germline loops: CDR1 LNHNV, CDR2 YYDKDF (reference sequence). V gave up 0 bases and J gave up 1 base, with 9 bases separating them. The CDR3 DNA sequence: TGTGCCACCAGCAGAGATCGTGCGGGTAACTATGGCTACACCTTC. Translated: CATSRDRAGNYGYTF.